The present T cell receptor (beta chain) was sequenced within a study of T-cell memory formation after mild COVID-19. TCRdb itself ran the 5' RACE reads through MiXCR, one entry per CDR3 protein. Of about half a million distinct CDR3 sequences listed, 15% to 20% were seen once; the top ten hold roughly an eighth. Trimming shortened V by 6 bases and J by 4 bases, and 16 bases separated the two germline ends. Germline V CDR1 and CDR2: SQVTM, ANQGSEA. The CDR3 covers 14 residues. This clonotype was picked up many times. The V gene is TRBV29-1, the J gene TRBJ2-1, with D unresolved. The clonotype comes from an adult woman who had mild COVID-19 (a few samples of this study predate the infection). Cell type and time point are not known. Material for sequencing was PBMCs or a T cell subset sorted from them (not recorded which). For the CDR3, the DNA is TGCAGCGTGACGGCTAGTACCCTTTACAATGAGCAGTTCTTC. The encoded protein is CSVTASTLYNEQFF.